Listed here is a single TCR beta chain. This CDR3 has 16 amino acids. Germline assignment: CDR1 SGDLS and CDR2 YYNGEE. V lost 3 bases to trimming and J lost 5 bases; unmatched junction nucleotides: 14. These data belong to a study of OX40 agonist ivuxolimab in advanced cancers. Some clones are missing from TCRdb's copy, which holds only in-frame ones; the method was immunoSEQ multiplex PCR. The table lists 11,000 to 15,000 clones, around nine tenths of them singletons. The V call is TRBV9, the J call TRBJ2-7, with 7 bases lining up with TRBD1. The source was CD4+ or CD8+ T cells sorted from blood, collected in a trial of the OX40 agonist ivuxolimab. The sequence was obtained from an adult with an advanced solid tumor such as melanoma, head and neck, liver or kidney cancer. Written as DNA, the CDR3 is TGTGCCAGCAGCGCCTCTAAGGGGGCGGTCCCTGACGAGCAGTACTTC. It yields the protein CASSASKGAVPDEQYF.